This T cell receptor (beta chain) was captured in a study of cytomegalovirus exposure and HLA in healthy donors. Across the whole study: Of around 410 genotyped donors, about 81% grouped in the Caucasian-associated ancestry cluster. Findings of the study overall: With high specificity and sensitivity, the classifier reportedly diagnosed cytomegalovirus status. As a later analysis showed, a missense DCLRE1C variant was linked to trimming of TCR beta V- and J-genes. Later analysis suggested most CMV-associated TCR beta chains were HLA-restricted.

The PCR employed 60 Vbeta primers together with 13 Jbeta primers. The assay was immunoSEQ multiplex PCR, and TCRdb's table has in-frame clones only and misses some. The data show roughly 90,000 clones, with around three quarters seen just once and around 4.6% held by the top ten. About this clone: Its antigen remains unidentified.

V shed 1 base and J 6 bases; nucleotides not matched to a gene: 10. This CDR3 region has 17 residues. The germline V gene encodes CDR1 LGHNA and CDR2 YSLEER. The chain is built from TRBV4-3 and TRBJ2-1; TRBD2 agrees at 9 bases. This receptor was obtained from a woman in her thirties or forties in good health and CMV-seropositive. The specimen sequenced was PBMCs. CDR3 amino acids: CASSQVRFRGRGNEQFF. CDR3 in DNA: TGCGCCAGCAGCCAAGTGAGATTTCGCGGGAGGGGCAATGAGCAGTTCTTC.